This T cell receptor (beta chain) was observed in a study of identifying expanded T cells in peripheral blood. Study-wide points: Across healthy donors, higher total template counts meant significantly greater roughly 2-week count variance. Technical replicates showed approximately 1.2 changed clones; two weeks about 16; four weeks 19.

V dropped 1 base and J dropped 7; count of bases not matched to a gene: 7. This CDR3 is 16 amino acids long. Germline CDR1 is SGHAT and CDR2 is FQNNGV. To note about this clone: Its antigen is not identified.

Profiled with immunoSEQ multiplex PCR; TCRdb holds only in-frame clones, not every one. The repertoire has approximately 110,000 clones, approximately 90% of them found once; the top ten carry about 16%. Collection occurred without any documented infections or immune events in donors. Sequencing used blood. The chain recombines TRBV11-2 with TRBJ1-5; 10 positions agree with TRBD1. The receptor was derived from a person aged 18 to 75 in good health. CDR3 nucleotide sequence: TGTGCCAGCAGCTTAGGACAGGGGGCGCCGGGGCAGCCCCAGCATTTT. Its protein is CASSLGQGAPGQPQHF.